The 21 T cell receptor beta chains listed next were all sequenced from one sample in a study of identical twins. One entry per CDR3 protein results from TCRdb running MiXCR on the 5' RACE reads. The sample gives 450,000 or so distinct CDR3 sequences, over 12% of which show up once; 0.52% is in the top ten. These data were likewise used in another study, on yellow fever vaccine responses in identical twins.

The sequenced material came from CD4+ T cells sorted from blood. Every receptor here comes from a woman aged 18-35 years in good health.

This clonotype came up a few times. Written as DNA, the CDR3 is TGTGCCAGCAGTTTGTGGGGTGCCGGAGCCTCCTACGAGCAGTACTTC. It specifies CASSLWGAGASYEQYF. The chain employs TRBV12-3 or TRBV12-4 and TRBJ2-7; D gene ambiguous. The V end was cut by 3 bases, the J end by 0 bases, with 15 bases between. CDR3 size: 16 residues.

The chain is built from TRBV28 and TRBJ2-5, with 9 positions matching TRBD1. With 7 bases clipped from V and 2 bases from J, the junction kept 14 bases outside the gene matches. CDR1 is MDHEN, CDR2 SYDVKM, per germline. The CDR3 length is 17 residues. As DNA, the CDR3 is TGTGCCAGCACCCGGGACAGGGCCCCGAAGTTACAAGAGACCCAGTACTTC. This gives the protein CASTRDRAPKLQETQYF.

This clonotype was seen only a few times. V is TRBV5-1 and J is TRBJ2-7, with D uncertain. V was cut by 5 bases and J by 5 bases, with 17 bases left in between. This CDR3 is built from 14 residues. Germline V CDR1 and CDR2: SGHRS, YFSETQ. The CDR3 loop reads CASSRIPPSNEQYF. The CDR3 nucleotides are TGCGCCAGCAGTCGTATACCCCCAAGCAACGAGCAGTACTTC.

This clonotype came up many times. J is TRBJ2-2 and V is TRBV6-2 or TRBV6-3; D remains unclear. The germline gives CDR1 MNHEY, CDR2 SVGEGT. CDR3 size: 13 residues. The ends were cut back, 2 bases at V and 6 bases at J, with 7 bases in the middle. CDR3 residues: CASSYRVPGELFF. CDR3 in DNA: TGTGCCAGCAGTTACAGGGTTCCCGGGGAGCTGTTTTTT.

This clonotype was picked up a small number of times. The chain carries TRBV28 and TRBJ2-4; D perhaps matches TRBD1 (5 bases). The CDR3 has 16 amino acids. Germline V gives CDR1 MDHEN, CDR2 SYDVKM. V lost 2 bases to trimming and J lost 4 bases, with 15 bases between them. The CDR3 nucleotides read TGTGCCAGCAGTTTACTGACAGAGACCTATAAAAACATTCAGTACTTC. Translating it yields CASSLLTETYKNIQYF.

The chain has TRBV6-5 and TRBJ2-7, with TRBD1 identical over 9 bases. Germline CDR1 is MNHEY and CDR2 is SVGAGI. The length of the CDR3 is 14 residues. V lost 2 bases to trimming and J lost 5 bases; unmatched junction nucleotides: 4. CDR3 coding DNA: TGTGCCAGCAGTTACACGGGACAGGGTAACGAGCAGTACTTC. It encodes CASSYTGQGNEQYF.

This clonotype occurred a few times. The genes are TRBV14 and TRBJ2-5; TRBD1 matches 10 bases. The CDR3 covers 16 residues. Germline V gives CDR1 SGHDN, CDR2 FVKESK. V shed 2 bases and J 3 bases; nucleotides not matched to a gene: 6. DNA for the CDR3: TGTGCCAGCAGCCAATTCGGGACAGGGGATGAAGAGACCCAGTACTTC. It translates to CASSQFGTGDEETQYF.

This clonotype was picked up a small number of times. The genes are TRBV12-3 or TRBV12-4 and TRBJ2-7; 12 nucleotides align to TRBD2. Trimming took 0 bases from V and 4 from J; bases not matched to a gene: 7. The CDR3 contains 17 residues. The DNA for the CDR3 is TGTGCCAGCAGTTTAGCCATGATGACTAGCGGGAGTTACGAGCAGTACTTC. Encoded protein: CASSLAMMTSGSYEQYF.

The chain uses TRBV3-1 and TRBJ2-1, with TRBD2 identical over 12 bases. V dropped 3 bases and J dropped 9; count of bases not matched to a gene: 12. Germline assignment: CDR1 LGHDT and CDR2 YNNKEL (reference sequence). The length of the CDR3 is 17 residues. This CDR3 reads CASSQRTSGIALGEQFF. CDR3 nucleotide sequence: TGTGCCAGCAGCCAGAGGACTAGCGGGATAGCTCTGGGTGAGCAGTTCTTC.

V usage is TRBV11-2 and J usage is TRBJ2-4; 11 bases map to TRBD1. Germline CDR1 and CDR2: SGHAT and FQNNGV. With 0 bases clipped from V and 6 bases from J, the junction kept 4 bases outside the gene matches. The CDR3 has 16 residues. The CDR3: CASSLDRDRGRNIQYF. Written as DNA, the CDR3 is TGTGCCAGCAGCTTAGATCGGGACAGGGGGAGAAACATTCAGTACTTC.

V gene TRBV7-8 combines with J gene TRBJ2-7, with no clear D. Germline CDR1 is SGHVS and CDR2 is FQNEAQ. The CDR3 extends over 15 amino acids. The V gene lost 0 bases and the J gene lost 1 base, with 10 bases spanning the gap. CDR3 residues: CASSLAAGFSYEQYF. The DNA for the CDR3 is TGTGCCAGCAGCTTAGCGGCAGGCTTTTCCTACGAGCAGTACTTC.

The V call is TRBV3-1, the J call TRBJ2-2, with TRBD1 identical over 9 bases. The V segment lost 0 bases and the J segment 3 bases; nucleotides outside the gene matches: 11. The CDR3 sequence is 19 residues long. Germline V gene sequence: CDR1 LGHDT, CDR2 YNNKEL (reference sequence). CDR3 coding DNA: TGTGCCAGCAGCCAAGATCGTCGGTGGGGACAGGGCGACACCGGGGAGCTGTTTTTT. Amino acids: CASSQDRRWGQGDTGELFF.

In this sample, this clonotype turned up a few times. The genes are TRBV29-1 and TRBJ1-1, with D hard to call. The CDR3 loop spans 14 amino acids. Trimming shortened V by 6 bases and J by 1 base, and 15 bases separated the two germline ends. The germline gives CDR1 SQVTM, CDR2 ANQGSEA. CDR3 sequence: CSVPPARRNTEAFF. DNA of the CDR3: TGCAGCGTCCCCCCCGCGCGAAGGAACACTGAAGCTTTCTTT.

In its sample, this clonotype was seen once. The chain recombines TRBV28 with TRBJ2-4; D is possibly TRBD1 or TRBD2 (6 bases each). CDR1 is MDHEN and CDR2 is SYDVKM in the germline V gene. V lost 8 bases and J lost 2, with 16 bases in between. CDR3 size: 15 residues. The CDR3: CASANGGGSKNIQYF. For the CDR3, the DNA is TGTGCCAGCGCCAATGGAGGGGGATCCAAAAACATTCAGTACTTC.

CDR3 in amino acids: CSASGTVAFF. CDR3 DNA sequence: TGCAGTGCCTCTGGGACAGTAGCTTTCTTT. The chain recombines TRBV20-1 with TRBJ1-1; 7 positions match TRBD1. The CDR3 extends over 10 amino acids. The trim removed 6 bases at V and 10 bases at J, leaving 5 bases unmatched. Germline-derived CDR1 and CDR2 are DFQATT and SNEGSKA (reference sequence).

The CDR3 coding sequence is TGTGCCAGCTCACGAGGGACAGGGACCGGGGAGCTGTTTTTT. Protein product: CASSRGTGTGELFF. The chain joins TRBV18 to TRBJ2-2; 9 bases map to TRBD1. CDR1 and CDR2 from the germline V gene are KGHSH and LQKENI. The CDR3 covers 14 residues. V shed 4 bases and J 5 bases; nucleotides not matched to a gene: 2.

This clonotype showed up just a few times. CDR3 nucleotides: TGTGCCAGCAGTTACTCGGCGAGCACAGATACGCAGTATTTT. The encoded protein is CASSYSASTDTQYF. The chain employs TRBV6-5 and TRBJ2-3, with unresolved D. The germline V gene encodes CDR1 MNHEY and CDR2 SVGAGI. The germline V and J ends were trimmed by 0 bases and 0 bases, with 4 bases remaining between them. The CDR3 is 14 amino acids.

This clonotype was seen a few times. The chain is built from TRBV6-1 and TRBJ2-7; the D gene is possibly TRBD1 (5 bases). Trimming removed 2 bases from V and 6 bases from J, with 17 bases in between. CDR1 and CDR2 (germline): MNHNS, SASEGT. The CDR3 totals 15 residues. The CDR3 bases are TGTGCCAGCAGTGAATTAACGTGGACACCTATCGAGCAGTACTTC. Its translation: CASSELTWTPIEQYF.

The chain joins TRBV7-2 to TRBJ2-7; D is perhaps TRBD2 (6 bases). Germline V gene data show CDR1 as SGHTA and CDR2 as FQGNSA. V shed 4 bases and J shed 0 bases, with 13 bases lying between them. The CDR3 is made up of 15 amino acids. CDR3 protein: CASSSLGGVSYEQYF. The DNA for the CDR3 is TGTGCCAGCAGCTCCCTCGGCGGGGTCTCCTACGAGCAGTACTTC.

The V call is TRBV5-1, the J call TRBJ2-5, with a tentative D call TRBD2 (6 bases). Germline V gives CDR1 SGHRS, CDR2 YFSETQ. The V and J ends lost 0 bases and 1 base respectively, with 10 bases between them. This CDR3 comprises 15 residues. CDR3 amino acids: CASSLGSGSQETQYF. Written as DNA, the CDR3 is TGCGCCAGCAGCTTGGGTAGCGGTTCCCAAGAGACCCAGTACTTC. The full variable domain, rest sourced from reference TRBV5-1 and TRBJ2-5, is KAGVTQTPRYLIKTRGQQVTLSCSPISGHRSVSWYQQTPGQGLQFLFEYFSETQRNKGNFPGRFSGRQFSNSRSEMNVSTLELGDSALYLCASSLGSGSQETQYFGPGTRLLVL.

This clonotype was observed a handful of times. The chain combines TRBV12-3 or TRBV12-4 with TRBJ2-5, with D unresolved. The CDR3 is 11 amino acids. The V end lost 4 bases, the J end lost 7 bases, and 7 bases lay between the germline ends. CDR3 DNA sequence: TGTGCCAGCAGTTCTGTGGGGACCCAGTACTTC. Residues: CASSSVGTQYF.